Listed below are T cell receptor beta chains from one sample, sequenced in a study of blood T cell repertoires in COVID-19. Sequencing used immunoSEQ multiplex PCR; TCRdb keeps in-frame clones, though not all of them. The sample lists a few hundred thousand clones; roughly four fifths were seen once. The sample was PBMCs or T cells enriched from blood (not recorded which). The receptors were sampled from a man between 25 and 39 years old with acute COVID-19. CDR3s leave out the opening cysteine and the closing phenylalanine or tryptophan.

v_call cdr3_aa
TRBV3-1/TRBV3-2 ASSENPGLGPDEQF
TRBV25-1 ASSALTEAF
TRBV19 ASSKPLTSGRGEQF
TRBV11-2 ASSPSTGYNEQF
TRBV5-4 ASSPGFATNEKLF
TRBV9 ASSPRQGGDTEAF
TRBV6-5 ASRSGGATDTQY
TRBV5-1 ASSLGDFPYGYT
TRBV24-1 ATSFGMEQF
TRBV6-4 ASSVRDSDTDTQY
TRBV6-5 ASSSLDRYANYGYT
TRBV24-1 ATPDRGQQPQH
TRBV24-1 ATSDRTPSTDTQY
TRBV2 ASSHDSPQPQH
TRBV19 ASSITSGGTDTQY
TRBV18 ASSRDRYYGYT
TRBV3-1/TRBV3-2 ASSRMRQGANTEAF
TRBV7-9 ASSLDRGLNTEAF
TRBV19 ASSILGTGGNSPLH
TRBV7-6 ASSYDRSGNTIY
TRBV6-6 ASSPQVAGGPVGETQY
TRBV5-5 ASSPVSGYQETQY
TRBV9 ASSPETDLSTEAF
TRBV5-1 ASSLEQRGGTDTQY
TRBV9 ASSVNSYGDTQY